The subject of this entry is one T cell receptor beta chain. The antigen is not known. PCR involved 60 Vbeta and 13 Jbeta primers. Sequencing used immunoSEQ multiplex PCR; TCRdb keeps in-frame clones, though not all of them. The profile shows 150,000 or so clones, approximately 79% of them singletons. This record comes from a study of cytomegalovirus exposure and HLA in healthy donors. As for the study in general: Of around 400 genotyped donors, around 86% grouped in the Caucasian-associated ancestry cluster.

Germline trimming cut 0 bases from V and 8 bases from J; bases unmatched to any gene: 7. The V gene's germline CDR1 is SGHRS and CDR2 YFSETQ. The CDR3 length is 15 residues. Healthy donors of bone marrow made up the group. Notes on the study in general: The dataset shows that most TCR sequences were rare, while some public TCRs occurred in many donors. In a later analysis, TCR beta V- and J-gene trimming showed a link to a missense DCLRE1C variant.

The sequenced material came from PBMCs. This clonotype originated in a man younger than 35 in good health and CMV-seropositive. The J gene is TRBJ2-1, the V gene TRBV5-1, with 8 bases aligning to TRBD2. This chain's CDR3 is CASSLVAGGSDEQFF. The CDR3, as DNA: TGCGCCAGCAGCTTGGTGGCGGGGGGTAGCGATGAGCAGTTCTTC.